A single sample gave rise to the 5 T cell receptor beta chains below, sequenced in a study of early stage breast cancer tumors. TCRdb's table, derived via immunoSEQ multiplex PCR, lists solely in-frame clones and lacks some. The sample shows about 34,000 clones, almost 75% of them seen only once. The sequenced material came from breast tumor tissue. The source is a person in their thirties with breast cancer.

Only a few counts were recorded for this clone. The chain employs TRBV5-1 and TRBJ1-1, with D tentatively TRBD1 (5 bases). The ends were cut back, 0 bases at V and 0 bases at J, with 9 bases in the middle. Germline V gives CDR1 SGHRS, CDR2 YFSETQ. The CDR3 runs 15 residues. The chain's CDR3 is CASSLGVGLNTEAFF. DNA of the CDR3: TGCGCCAGCAGCTTGGGAGTGGGGCTGAACACTGAAGCTTTCTTT.

The chain links TRBV7-9 to TRBJ1-5, with D possibly being TRBD1 (6 bases). The CDR3 length is 15 residues. The germline gives CDR1 SEHNR, CDR2 FQNEAQ (reference sequence). V dropped 4 bases and J dropped 5 bases, with 15 bases sitting between them. CDR3 residues: CASSSVTGPHQPQHF. The CDR3 nucleotides are TGTGCCAGCAGCTCGGTTACAGGGCCCCATCAGCCCCAGCATTTT.

V and J are TRBV5-6 and TRBJ1-1; D ambiguous. Trimming removed 0 bases from V and 5 bases from J, with 8 bases in between. Germline V CDR1 and CDR2: SGHDT, YYEEEE. The CDR3 has 13 residues. The CDR3 here is CASSLASQTEAFF. The DNA for the CDR3 is TGTGCCAGCAGCTTGGCCAGCCAAACTGAAGCTTTCTTT. Using reference TRBV5-6 and TRBJ1-1 for the parts outside the CDR3, the full variable domain is DAGVTQSPTHLIKTRGQQVTLRCSPKSGHDTVSWYQQALGQGPQFIFQYYEEEERQRGNFPDRFSGHQFPNYSSELNVNALLLGDSALYLCASSLASQTEAFFGQGTRLTVV.

This CDR3 reads CASSKDWADTQYF. The DNA for the CDR3 is TGTGCCAGCAGCAAGGACTGGGCGGATACGCAGTATTTT. This chain uses TRBV13 with TRBJ2-3, with D possibly TRBD2 on 5 matching bases. V lost 5 bases, J lost 6 bases, and 12 bases lay in between. This CDR3 has 13 amino acids. Germline V gene sequence: CDR1 PRHDT, CDR2 FYEKMQ (reference sequence).

This CDR3 is CASSIRHVPTDTQYF. CDR3 bases: TGTGCCAGTAGTATCCGACATGTTCCCACAGATACGCAGTATTTT. The chain joins TRBV19 to TRBJ2-3; D is undetermined. V was pared by 3 bases and J by 2 bases, with 12 bases between. Germline-derived CDR1 and CDR2 are LNHDA and SQIVND (reference sequence). This CDR3 contains 15 residues.